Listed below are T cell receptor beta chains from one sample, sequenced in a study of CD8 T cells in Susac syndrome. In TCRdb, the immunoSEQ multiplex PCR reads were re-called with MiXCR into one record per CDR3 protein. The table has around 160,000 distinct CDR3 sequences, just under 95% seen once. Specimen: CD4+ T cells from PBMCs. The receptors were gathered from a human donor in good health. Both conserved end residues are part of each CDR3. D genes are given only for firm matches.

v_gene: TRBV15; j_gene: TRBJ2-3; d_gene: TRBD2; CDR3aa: CATSTPSGGVTDTQYF; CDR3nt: TGTGCCACCAGCACCCCTAGCGGGGGGGTCACAGATACGCAGTATTTT
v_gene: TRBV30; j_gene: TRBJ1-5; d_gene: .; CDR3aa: CAWSVGPGNQPQHF; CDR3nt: TGTGCCTGGAGTGTAGGGCCCGGGAATCAGCCCCAGCATTTT
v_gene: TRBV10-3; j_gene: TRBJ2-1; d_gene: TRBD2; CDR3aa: CAISESATSYHEQFF; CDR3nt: TGTGCCATCAGTGAGTCAGCGACTAGCTACCATGAGCAGTTCTTC
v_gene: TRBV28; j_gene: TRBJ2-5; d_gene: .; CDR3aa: CASSPGLGRETQYF; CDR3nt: TGTGCCAGCAGTCCGGGTCTCGGGAGAGAGACCCAGTACTTC
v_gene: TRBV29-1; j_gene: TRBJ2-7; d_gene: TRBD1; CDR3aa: CSVAGRDRGAYEQYF; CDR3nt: TGCAGCGTTGCAGGTAGGGACAGGGGAGCCTACGAGCAGTACTTC
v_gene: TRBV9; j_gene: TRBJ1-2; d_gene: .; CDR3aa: CASSERSGYGYTF; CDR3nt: TGTGCCAGCAGCGAACGGTCGGGCTATGGCTACACCTTC
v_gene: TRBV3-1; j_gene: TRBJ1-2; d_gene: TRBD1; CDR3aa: CASSPGQGNGYTF; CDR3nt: TGTGCCAGCAGCCCTGGACAGGGGAATGGCTACACCTTC
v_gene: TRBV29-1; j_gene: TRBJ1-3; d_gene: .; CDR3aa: CSVQLTDRYTIYF; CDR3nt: TGCAGCGTCCAACTTACCGACAGGTACACCATATATTTT
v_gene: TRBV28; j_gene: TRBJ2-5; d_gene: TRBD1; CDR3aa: CASSFFAQGQETQYF; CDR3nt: TGTGCCAGCAGTTTCTTCGCACAGGGGCAAGAGACCCAGTACTTC
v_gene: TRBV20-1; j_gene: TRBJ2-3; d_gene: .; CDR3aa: CSASPASIADTQYF; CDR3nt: TGCAGTGCTAGTCCCGCTAGCATCGCAGATACGCAGTATTTT
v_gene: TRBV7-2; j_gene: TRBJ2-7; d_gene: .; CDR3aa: CASSYKGMVRHEQYF; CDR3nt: TGTGCCAGCAGTTATAAGGGTATGGTCCGCCACGAGCAGTACTTC
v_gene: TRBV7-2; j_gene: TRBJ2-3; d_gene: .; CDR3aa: CASRGDTTTDTQYF; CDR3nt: TGTGCCAGCAGAGGGGACACCACTACAGATACGCAGTATTTT